This T cell receptor beta chain was retrieved from a study of T cells after yellow fever vaccination. Only a few counts were recorded for this clonotype. Germline loops: CDR1 SGHNT, CDR2 YYREEE (reference sequence). The V segment lost 2 bases and the J segment 1 base; nucleotides outside the gene matches: 4. The CDR3 covers 16 residues. The study made its TCR cDNA through 5'RACE template switching. That step introduced a universal primer site along with UMIs. TCRdb reprocessed the 5' RACE reads with MiXCR, giving one entry per CDR3 protein. The repertoire holds some 670,000 distinct CDR3 sequences, with more than 9% as singletons.

The TCR comes from a man younger than 40 who received the YFV17D yellow fever vaccine. Sequences were derived from PBMCs, sampled on the day of the yellow fever booster vaccination. The rearrangement joins TRBV5-4 to TRBJ2-3; TRBD2 matches at 10 bases. The CDR3 loop reads CASSFPSGSGTDTQYF. CDR3 nucleotides: TGTGCCAGCAGCTTCCCTAGCGGGAGTGGCACAGATACGCAGTATTTT.